This TCR beta chain was sequenced during a study of OX40 agonist ivuxolimab in advanced cancers. Turning to the study itself: The patients received ivuxolimab by intravenous route every 2 weeks at 0.01 to 10 mg/kg. The study enrolled dose-escalation patients with hepatocellular carcinoma, melanoma, renal cell or head and neck cancer. The dose-escalation cohort was around 83% male, with a mean age of around 60 years, ranging roughly 23 to 85. General observations from the study: Expanded peripheral T cells had an undetermined antigen specificity.

Method: immunoSEQ multiplex PCR; TCRdb's copy keeps in-frame clones and lacks some. The top ten clones hold around 0.15% of a sample with 97,000 or so clones, nearly 90% of them seen once. In regard to this clone: Its antigen remains unknown.

This CDR3 has 17 amino acids. The germline CDR1 and CDR2 sequences are LNHDA and SQIVND (reference sequence). V dropped 3 bases and J dropped 4; count of bases not matched to a gene: 15. This TCR was recovered from an adult with an advanced solid tumor such as melanoma, head and neck, liver or kidney cancer. The material sequenced was CD4+ or CD8+ T cells sorted from blood, taken in a trial of the OX40 agonist ivuxolimab. V usage is TRBV19 and J usage is TRBJ2-7; 7 positions match TRBD1. CDR3 coding DNA: TGTGCCAGTAGTATCCCTCTGGGGTTGGGACAGAAATACGAGCAGTACTTC. It specifies CASSIPLGLGQKYEQYF.